This passage covers 13 T cell receptor beta chains from one sample sequenced in a study of T cells in localized non-small cell lung cancer. Only in-frame clones appear in the TCRdb table, and some are missing; sequencing was by immunoSEQ multiplex PCR. The data contain approximately 2,900 clones, around 30% of them singletons. The specimen was lung tumor tissue, collected before any cancer treatment. These receptors came from a man aged 40 to 70 with stage I lung adenocarcinoma.

The chain couples TRBV30 to TRBJ1-6; D remains unclear. CDR3 length: 14 residues. Germline V gene sequence: CDR1 GTSNPN, CDR2 SVGIG (reference sequence). V lost 2 bases to trimming and J lost 6 bases, with 11 bases between them. The CDR3 spells CAWSTRSGNSPLHF. The CDR3 DNA follows: TGTGCCTGGAGTACCAGGTCTGGTAATTCACCCCTCCACTTT. Based on the CDR3 plus reference TRBV30 and TRBJ1-6, the full variable domain is SQTIHQWPATLVQPVGSPLSLECTVEGTSNPNLYWYRQAAGRGLQLLFYSVGIGQISSEVPQNLSASRPQDRQFILSSKKLLLSDSGFYLCAWSTRSGNSPLHFGNGTRLTVT.

This clone was seen only a few times. The chain has TRBV2 and TRBJ1-4, with D hard to call. CDR1 and CDR2 from the germline V gene are SNHLY and FYNNEI. The CDR3 is 12 amino acids. V dropped 6 bases and J dropped 14 bases, with 16 bases sitting between them. The CDR3 nucleotides read TGTGCCAGCAGCTCCCTCTTTTCAGAGCTGTTTTTT. This encodes CASSSLFSELFF.

V gene TRBV23-1 combines with J gene TRBJ2-5; D possibly matches TRBD1 or TRBD2 (5 bases each). TRBV23-1 is classed as an ORF, of uncertain function. V was clipped by 6 bases and J by 0 bases, with 11 bases between them. The CDR3 has 14 residues. The CDR3 here is CASREPGHQETQYF. The CDR3 nucleotides are TGCGCCAGCAGAGAACCGGGACACCAAGAGACCCAGTACTTC.

The chain uses TRBV5-1 and TRBJ2-2; D uncertain. Trimming shortened V by 4 bases and J by 0 bases, and 7 bases separated the two germline ends. This CDR3 has 14 amino acids. Germline V gene lookup returns CDR1 SGHRS and CDR2 YFSETQ. Written as DNA, the CDR3 is TGCGCCAGCAGCCCCCCCACGAACACCGGGGAGCTGTTTTTT. Translating it yields CASSPPTNTGELFF.

This clone came up a few times. V and J are TRBV30 and TRBJ1-3; D is ambiguous. V was trimmed by 5 bases and J by 4 bases, leaving 9 bases between them. The CDR3 consists of 12 residues. From germline, CDR1 is GTSNPN and CDR2 SVGIG (reference sequence). CDR3 DNA sequence: TGTGCCTGGGCGGACCAAGGAAACACCATATATTTT. This gives the protein CAWADQGNTIYF.

The chain carries TRBV28 and TRBJ1-6; 8 bases map to TRBD1. Germline V gene lookup returns CDR1 MDHEN and CDR2 SYDVKM. J lost 7 bases, V lost 4 bases, and 3 bases had no gene match. The CDR3 covers 14 residues. Here the CDR3 reads CASSSGQDNSPLHF. CDR3 bases: TGTGCCAGCAGTTCGGGACAGGACAATTCACCCCTCCACTTT. The variable domain in full, with the rest retrieved from reference TRBV28 and TRBJ1-6, is DVKVTQSSRYLVKRTGEKVFLECVQDMDHENMFWYRQDPGLGLRLIYFSYDVKMKEKGDIPEGYSVSREKKERFSLILESASTNQTSMYLCASSSGQDNSPLHFGNGTRLTVT.

This clone was found once. V is TRBV28 and J is TRBJ1-4, with D maybe TRBD1 (6 bases). CDR3 length: 16 amino acids. V was pared by 1 base and J by 4 bases, with 13 bases between. CDR1 and CDR2 (germline): MDHEN, SYDVKM. CDR3 DNA sequence: TGTGCCAGCAGTTTATTACAGGGAGGAGGTAATGAAAAACTGTTTTTT. This translates into CASSLLQGGGNEKLFF. Full variable domain (missing parts from reference TRBV28 and TRBJ1-4): DVKVTQSSRYLVKRTGEKVFLECVQDMDHENMFWYRQDPGLGLRLIYFSYDVKMKEKGDIPEGYSVSREKKERFSLILESASTNQTSMYLCASSLLQGGGNEKLFFGSGTQLSVL.

A few counts support this clone. The chain couples TRBV6-8 to TRBJ2-1; 7 nucleotides match TRBD1. With 6 bases clipped from V and 4 bases from J, the junction kept 9 bases outside the gene matches. Germline CDR1 and CDR2: MNHGY and SAAAGT. The CDR3 totals 15 residues. The CDR3 nucleotides are TGTGCCAGCAGAATATCCGGGACAGCTTACAATGAGCAGTTCTTC. As protein: CASRISGTAYNEQFF.

This chain connects TRBV18 to TRBJ1-2; TRBD1 aligns across 9 bases. Germline trimming cut 5 bases from V and 2 bases from J; bases unmatched to any gene: 9. Germline V gene data show CDR1 as KGHSH and CDR2 as LQKENI. This CDR3 contains 16 residues. The CDR3 nucleotides are TGTGCCAGCTCATTGGGACAGGGCTTGCAAAACTATGGCTACACCTTC. Translation gives CASSLGQGLQNYGYTF.

Comments on this clone: Its ends do not fully match the called genes, so a read error is possible. The chain has TRBV18 and TRBJ2-6; maybe TRBD2 (6 bases). The CDR3 has 15 residues. Per the germline V gene, CDR1 is KGHSH and CDR2 is LQKENI. The CDR3, as DNA: TGTGCCAGCTCACGGTCGGCGGGGCTGGCCAACGTCCTAACTTTC. It encodes CASSRSAGLANVLTF. Full variable domain (remainder filled in from reference TRBV18 and TRBJ2-6): NAGVMQNPRHLVRRRGQEARLRCSPMKGHSHVYWYRQLPEEGLKFMVYLQKENIIDESGMPKERFSAEFPKEGPSILRIQQVVRGDSAAYFCASSRSAGLANVLTFGAGSRLTVL.

The chain couples TRBV30 to TRBJ1-4; D might be TRBD1 (5 bases). There are 14 residues in the CDR3. Between the trimmed V and J ends, which lost 0 bases and 8 bases, there was a span of 13 bases. Germline CDR1 GTSNPN, CDR2 SVGIG (reference sequence). CDR3 DNA: TGTGCCTGGAGTGTGGGGCGGGGTGGCGAAAAACTGTTTTTT. Its translation: CAWSVGRGGEKLFF. Full variable domain (missing parts from reference TRBV30 and TRBJ1-4): SQTIHQWPATLVQPVGSPLSLECTVEGTSNPNLYWYRQAAGRGLQLLFYSVGIGQISSEVPQNLSASRPQDRQFILSSKKLLLSDSGFYLCAWSVGRGGEKLFFGSGTQLSVL.

The V call is TRBV28, the J call TRBJ2-2; D is perhaps TRBD1 (5 bases). The germline CDR1 and CDR2 sequences are MDHEN and SYDVKM. The CDR3 runs to 12 residues. V was trimmed by 11 bases and J by 1 base, leaving 8 bases between them. The CDR3 loop is CAGQGNTGELFF. CDR3 sequence (DNA): TGTGCCGGTCAGGGGAACACCGGGGAGCTGTTTTTT.

This chain connects TRBV9 to TRBJ1-1; D is uncertain. Trimming took 3 bases from V and 2 from J, leaving 14 bases between them. Germline CDR1 SGDLS, CDR2 YYNGEE. This CDR3 is built from 15 residues. This CDR3 is CASSATDGLNTEAFF. For the CDR3, the DNA is TGTGCCAGCAGCGCAACCGACGGACTTAACACTGAAGCTTTCTTT.